This T cell receptor (beta chain) was sequenced for a study of T cell clonality in common variable immunodeficiency. This clone has a count of ten or more. Its antigen is undetermined. The CDR3 end is not reached by the read, which stops 3 residues before it; the germline J gene fills it in. Other DNA sequences in the sample encode the same CDR3. Method: immunoSEQ multiplex PCR; TCRdb's copy keeps in-frame clones and lacks some. This sample has approximately 81,000 clones, each found more than once. Findings and limits, study-wide: Compared with controls, CVID subjects had fewer shared TCRbeta clones.

The CDR3 consists of 17 residues. Trimming removed 3 bases from V and 2 bases from J, with 18 bases in between. The germline gives CDR1 KGHSH, CDR2 LQKENI. The receptor was derived from a person between 18 and 69 years old in good health. The rearrangement joins TRBV18 to TRBJ2-3; D tentatively reads TRBD1 or TRBD2 (5 bases each). The sequencing input was peripheral blood mononuclear cells. The covered CDR3 bases are TGTGCCAGCTCACCCCGATGGGGCGGAGGAAACACAGATACG. Translation gives CASSPRWGGGNTDT. The full CDR3 sequence reads CASSPRWGGGNTDTQYF.